The 8 T cell receptor beta chains below all came from one sample that was sequenced in a study of naive and memory T cell subsets. Amplification of ligated cDNA took four PCR rounds with SP2 and nested alpha and beta constant primers. One entry per CDR3 protein results from TCRdb running MiXCR on the 5' RACE reads. The sample includes tens of thousands of distinct CDR3 sequences, under 10% of them seen just once. An oligonucleotide containing a UMI was ligated to the 3' end of TCR cDNA. Receptors were obtained from a female donor in good health.

This clonotype was recorded a few times. This rearrangement joins TRBV2 to TRBJ2-5, with 8 nucleotides matching TRBD1. This CDR3 contains 13 residues. V lost 9 bases, J lost 8 bases, and 11 bases stayed unmatched. CDR1 is SNHLY, CDR2 FYNNEI, per germline. Here the CDR3 reads CASVQGAGETQYF. For the CDR3, the DNA is TGTGCCAGTGTCCAGGGGGCCGGAGAAACCCAGTACTTC.

This chain uses TRBV7-2 with TRBJ2-3; 9 bases map to TRBD2. Germline CDR1 reads SGHTA; CDR2 reads FQGNSA. The CDR3 has 17 amino acids. The ends lost 3 bases at V and 3 bases at J; junction bases unmatched: 10. As DNA, the CDR3 is TGTGCCAGCAGCTTTCTCAGGATTAGCGGGAGTACAGATACGCAGTATTTT. Translation: CASSFLRISGSTDTQYF.

The sample holds a few counts of this clonotype. This sequence joins TRBV6-5 and TRBJ2-1, with 8 positions matching TRBD1. The V segment lost 5 bases and the J segment 2 bases; nucleotides outside the gene matches: 8. The CDR3 totals 16 residues. Germline CDR1 and CDR2: MNHEY and SVGAGI. The CDR3 loop reads CASSKTGANPYNEQFF. Here the CDR3 DNA reads TGTGCCAGCAGTAAGACAGGGGCCAATCCCTACAATGAGCAGTTCTTC.

This clonotype has a handful of counts. The V call is TRBV28, the J call TRBJ2-5, with a possible D match to TRBD1 (5 bases). CDR1 and CDR2 from the germline V gene are MDHEN and SYDVKM. The V end was cut by 4 bases, the J end by 4 bases, with 16 bases between. The CDR3 runs to 15 residues. The CDR3, as DNA: TGTGCCAGCAGTTCTACTGACAGATTCGGAGAGACCCAGTACTTC. Translating it yields CASSSTDRFGETQYF.

The chain uses TRBV7-3 and TRBJ2-1, with D maybe TRBD2 (7 bases). The CDR3 covers 16 residues. Germline CDR1 reads SGHTA; CDR2 reads FQGTGA. Trimming took off 4 bases at V and 7 bases at J, with 20 bases between the two ends. The CDR3 nucleotides read TGTGCCAGCAGCTGGGGGGGGCCTGCCCTGCGGAATGAGCAGTTCTTC. This codes for CASSWGGPALRNEQFF.

The chain is built from TRBV2 and TRBJ2-7; 8 bases match TRBD1. The CDR3 sequence is 15 residues long. V trimming: 11 bases; J trimming: 2 bases; junction bases outside the gene matches: 14. Germline V gene data show CDR1 as SNHLY and CDR2 as FYNNEI. This chain's CDR3 is CAGADHRDRPYEQYF. CDR3 bases: TGTGCCGGAGCGGACCACCGGGACAGGCCCTACGAGCAGTACTTC.

In this sample, this clonotype turned up a few times. The J gene is TRBJ1-1, the V gene TRBV10-2; D is unclear. V was pared by 6 bases and J by 5 bases, with 19 bases between. The CDR3 runs 15 residues. Germline-derived CDR1 and CDR2 are WSHSY and SAAADI. The CDR3 DNA sequence: TGCGCCAGCAGACCTGTCAGAATAGAGGGAACTGAAGCTTTCTTT. Translating gives CASRPVRIEGTEAFF.

The chain carries TRBV7-9 and TRBJ2-1; 16 nucleotides align to TRBD2. J lost 1 base, V lost 4 bases, and 7 bases had no gene match. This CDR3 is 19 amino acids long. CDR1 and CDR2 from the germline V gene are SEHNR and FQNEAQ (reference sequence). The CDR3, as DNA: TGTGCCAGCAGCTCTCCGGGACTAGCGGGGGGGCGATCCTACAATGAGCAGTTCTTC. As protein: CASSSPGLAGGRSYNEQFF.